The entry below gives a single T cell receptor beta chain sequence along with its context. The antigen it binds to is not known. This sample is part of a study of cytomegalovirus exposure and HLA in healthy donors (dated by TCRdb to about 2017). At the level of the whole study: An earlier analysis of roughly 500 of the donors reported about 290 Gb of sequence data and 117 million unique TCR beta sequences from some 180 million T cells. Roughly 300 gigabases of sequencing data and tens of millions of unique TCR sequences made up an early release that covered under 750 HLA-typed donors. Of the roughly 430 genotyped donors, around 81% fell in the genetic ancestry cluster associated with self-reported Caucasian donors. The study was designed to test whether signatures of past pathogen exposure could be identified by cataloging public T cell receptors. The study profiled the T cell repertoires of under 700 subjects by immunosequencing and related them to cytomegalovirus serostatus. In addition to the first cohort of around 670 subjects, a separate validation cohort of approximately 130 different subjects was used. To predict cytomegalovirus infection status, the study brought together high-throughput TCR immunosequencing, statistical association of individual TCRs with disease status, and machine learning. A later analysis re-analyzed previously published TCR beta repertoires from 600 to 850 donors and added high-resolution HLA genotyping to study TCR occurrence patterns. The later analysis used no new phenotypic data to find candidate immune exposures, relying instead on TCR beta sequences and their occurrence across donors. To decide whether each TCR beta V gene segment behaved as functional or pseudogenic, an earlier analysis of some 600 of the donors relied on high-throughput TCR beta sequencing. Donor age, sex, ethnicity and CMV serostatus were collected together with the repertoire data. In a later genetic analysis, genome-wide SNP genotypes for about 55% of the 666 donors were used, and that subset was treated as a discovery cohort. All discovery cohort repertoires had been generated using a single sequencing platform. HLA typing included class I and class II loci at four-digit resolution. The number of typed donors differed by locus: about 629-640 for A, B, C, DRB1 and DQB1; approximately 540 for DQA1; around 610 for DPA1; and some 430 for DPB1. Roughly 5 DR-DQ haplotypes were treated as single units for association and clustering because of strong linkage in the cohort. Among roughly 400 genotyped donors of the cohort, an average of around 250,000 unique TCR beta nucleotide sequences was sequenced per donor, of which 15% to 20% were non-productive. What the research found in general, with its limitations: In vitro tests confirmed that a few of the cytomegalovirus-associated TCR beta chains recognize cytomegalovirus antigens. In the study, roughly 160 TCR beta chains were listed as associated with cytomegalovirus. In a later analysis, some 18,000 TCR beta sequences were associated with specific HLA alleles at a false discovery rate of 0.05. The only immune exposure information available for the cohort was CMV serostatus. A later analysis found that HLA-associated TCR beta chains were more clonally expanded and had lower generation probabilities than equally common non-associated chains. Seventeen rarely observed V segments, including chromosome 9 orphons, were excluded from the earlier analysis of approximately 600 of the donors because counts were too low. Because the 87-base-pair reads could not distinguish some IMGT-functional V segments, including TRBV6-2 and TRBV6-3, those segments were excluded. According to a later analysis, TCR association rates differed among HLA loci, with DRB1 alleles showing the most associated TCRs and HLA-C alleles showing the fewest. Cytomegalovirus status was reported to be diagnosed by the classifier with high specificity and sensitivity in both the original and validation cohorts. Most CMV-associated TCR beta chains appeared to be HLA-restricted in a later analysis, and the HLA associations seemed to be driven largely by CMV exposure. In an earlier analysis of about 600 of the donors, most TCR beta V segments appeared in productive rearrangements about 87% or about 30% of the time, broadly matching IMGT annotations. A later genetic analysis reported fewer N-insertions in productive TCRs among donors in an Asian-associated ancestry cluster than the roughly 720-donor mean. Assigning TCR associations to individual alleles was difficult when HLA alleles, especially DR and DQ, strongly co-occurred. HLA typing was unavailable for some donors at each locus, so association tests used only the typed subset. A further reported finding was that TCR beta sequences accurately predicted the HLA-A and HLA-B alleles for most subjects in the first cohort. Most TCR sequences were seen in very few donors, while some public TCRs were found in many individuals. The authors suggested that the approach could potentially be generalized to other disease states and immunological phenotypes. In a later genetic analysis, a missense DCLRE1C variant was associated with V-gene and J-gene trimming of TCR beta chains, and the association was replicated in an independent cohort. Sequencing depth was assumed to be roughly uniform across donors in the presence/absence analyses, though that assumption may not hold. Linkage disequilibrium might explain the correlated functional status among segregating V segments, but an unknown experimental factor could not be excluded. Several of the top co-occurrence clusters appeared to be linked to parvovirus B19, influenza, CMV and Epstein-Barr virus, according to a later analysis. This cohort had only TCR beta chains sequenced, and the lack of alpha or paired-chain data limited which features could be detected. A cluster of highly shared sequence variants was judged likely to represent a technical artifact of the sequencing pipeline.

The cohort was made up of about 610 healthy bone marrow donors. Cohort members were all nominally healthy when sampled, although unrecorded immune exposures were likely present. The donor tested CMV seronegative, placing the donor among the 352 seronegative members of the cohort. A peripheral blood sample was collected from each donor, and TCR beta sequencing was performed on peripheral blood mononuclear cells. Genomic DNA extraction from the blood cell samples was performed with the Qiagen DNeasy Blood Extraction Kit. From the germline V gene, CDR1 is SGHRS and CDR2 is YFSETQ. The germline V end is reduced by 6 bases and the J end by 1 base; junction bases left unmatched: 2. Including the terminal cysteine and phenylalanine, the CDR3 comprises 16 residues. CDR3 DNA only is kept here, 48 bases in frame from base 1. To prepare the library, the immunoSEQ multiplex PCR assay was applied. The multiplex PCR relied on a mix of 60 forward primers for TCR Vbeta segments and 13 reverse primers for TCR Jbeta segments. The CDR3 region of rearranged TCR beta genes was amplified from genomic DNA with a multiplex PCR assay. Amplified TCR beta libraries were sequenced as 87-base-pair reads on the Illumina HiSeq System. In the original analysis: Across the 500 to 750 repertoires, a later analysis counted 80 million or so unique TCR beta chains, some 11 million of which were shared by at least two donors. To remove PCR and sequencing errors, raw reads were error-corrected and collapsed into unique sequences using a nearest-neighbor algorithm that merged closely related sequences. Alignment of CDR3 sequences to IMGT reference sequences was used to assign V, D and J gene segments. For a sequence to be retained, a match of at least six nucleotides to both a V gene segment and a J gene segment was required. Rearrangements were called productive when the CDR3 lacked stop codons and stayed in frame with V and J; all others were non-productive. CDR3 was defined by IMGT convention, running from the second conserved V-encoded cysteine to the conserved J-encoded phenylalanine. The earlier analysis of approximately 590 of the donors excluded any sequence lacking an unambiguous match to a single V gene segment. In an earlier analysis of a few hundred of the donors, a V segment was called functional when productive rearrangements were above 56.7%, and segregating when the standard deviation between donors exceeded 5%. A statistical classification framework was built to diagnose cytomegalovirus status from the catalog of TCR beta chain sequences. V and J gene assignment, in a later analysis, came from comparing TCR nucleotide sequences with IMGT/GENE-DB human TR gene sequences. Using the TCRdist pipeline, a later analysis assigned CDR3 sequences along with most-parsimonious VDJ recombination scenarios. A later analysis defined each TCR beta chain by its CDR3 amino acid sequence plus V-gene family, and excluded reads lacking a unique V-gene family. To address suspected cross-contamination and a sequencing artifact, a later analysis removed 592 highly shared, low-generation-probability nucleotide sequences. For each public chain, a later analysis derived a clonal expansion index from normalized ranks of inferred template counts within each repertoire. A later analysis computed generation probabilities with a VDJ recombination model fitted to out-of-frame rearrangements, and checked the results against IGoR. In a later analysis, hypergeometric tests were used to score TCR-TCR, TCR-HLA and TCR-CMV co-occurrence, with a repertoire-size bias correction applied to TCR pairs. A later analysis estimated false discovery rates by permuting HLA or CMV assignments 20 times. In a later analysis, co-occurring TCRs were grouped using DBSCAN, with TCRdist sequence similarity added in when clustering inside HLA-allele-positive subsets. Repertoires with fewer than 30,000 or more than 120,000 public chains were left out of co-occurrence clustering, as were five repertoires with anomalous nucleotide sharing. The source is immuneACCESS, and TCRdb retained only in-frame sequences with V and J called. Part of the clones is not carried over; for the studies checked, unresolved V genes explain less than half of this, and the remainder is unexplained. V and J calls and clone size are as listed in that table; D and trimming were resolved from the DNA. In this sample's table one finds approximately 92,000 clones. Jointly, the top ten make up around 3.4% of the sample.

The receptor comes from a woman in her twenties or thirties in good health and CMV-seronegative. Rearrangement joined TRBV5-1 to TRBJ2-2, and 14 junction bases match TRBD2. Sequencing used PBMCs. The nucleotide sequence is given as TGCGCCAGCACCGGACTAGCGGGAGGGAACACCGGGGAGCTGTTTTTT. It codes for CASTGLAGGNTGELFF.